This TCR beta chain was sequenced in a study of blood T cell repertoires in COVID-19. Background on the study: Donors in the United States, Italy and Spain gave samples during acute or convalescent COVID-19. T cells, B-cell-depleted T cells, or PBMCs provided the cDNA or gDNA that served as material.

V was clipped by 2 bases and J by 2 bases, with 12 bases between them. CDR1 is MNHNY and CDR2 is SVGAGI in the germline V gene (reference sequence). The CDR3 runs to 15 residues. TCRdb's copy holds only in-frame clones and misses some; the assay was immunoSEQ multiplex PCR. The profile shows 310,000 or so clones, approximately 86% of them singletons. The clonotype was recovered from a man aged 25 to 40 with COVID-19, enrolled during active disease. This chain joins TRBV6-6 and TRBJ2-5, with a weak D call TRBD1 (5 bases). The sequencing sample was made of peripheral blood. The CDR3 loop is CASSYRRGSQETQYF. CDR3 nucleotides: TGTGCCAGCAGTTACAGAAGGGGCTCACAAGAGACCCAGTACTTC.